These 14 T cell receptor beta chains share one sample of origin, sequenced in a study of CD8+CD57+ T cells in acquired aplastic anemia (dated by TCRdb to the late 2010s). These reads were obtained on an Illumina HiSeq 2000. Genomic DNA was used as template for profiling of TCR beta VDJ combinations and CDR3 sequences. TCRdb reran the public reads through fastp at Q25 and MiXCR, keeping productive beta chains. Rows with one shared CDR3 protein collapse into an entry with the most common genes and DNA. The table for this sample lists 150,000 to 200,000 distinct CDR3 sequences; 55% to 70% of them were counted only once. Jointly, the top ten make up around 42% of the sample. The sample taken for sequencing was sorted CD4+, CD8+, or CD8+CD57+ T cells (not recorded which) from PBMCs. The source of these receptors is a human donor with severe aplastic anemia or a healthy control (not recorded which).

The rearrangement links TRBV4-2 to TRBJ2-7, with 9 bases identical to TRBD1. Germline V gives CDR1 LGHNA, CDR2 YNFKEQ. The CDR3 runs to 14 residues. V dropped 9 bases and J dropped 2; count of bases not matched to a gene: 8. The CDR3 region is CASRTGTGPYEQYF. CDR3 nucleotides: TGTGCCAGTAGAACCGGGACAGGGCCCTACGAGCAGTACTTC.

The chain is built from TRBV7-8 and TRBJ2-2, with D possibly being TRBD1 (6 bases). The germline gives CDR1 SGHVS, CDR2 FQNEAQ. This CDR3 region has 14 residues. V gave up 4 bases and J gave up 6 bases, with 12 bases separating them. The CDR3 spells CASSSHRVAGELFF. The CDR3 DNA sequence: TGTGCCAGCAGCTCCCACAGGGTAGCCGGGGAGCTGTTTTTT. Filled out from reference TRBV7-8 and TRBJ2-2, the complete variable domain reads GAGVSQSPRYKVAKRGQDVALRCDPISGHVSLFWYQQALGQGPEFLTYFQNEAQLDKSGLPSDRFFAERPEGSVSTLKIQRTQQEDSAVYLCASSSHRVAGELFFGEGSRLTVL.

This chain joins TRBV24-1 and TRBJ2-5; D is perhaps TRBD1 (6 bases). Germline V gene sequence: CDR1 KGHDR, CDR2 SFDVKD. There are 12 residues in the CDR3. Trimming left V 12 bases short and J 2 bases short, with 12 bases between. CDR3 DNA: TGTGCCTCCGCAGGGGATCAAGAGACCCAGTACTTC. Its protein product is CASAGDQETQYF.

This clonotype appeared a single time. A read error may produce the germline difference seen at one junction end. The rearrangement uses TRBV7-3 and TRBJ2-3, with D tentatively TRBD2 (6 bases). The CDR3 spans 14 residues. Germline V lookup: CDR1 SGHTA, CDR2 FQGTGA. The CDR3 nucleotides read TGTGCCAGCAGCTTAGGAGGGAGCACAGATACGCAGTGTTTT. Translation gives CASSLGGSTDTQCF.

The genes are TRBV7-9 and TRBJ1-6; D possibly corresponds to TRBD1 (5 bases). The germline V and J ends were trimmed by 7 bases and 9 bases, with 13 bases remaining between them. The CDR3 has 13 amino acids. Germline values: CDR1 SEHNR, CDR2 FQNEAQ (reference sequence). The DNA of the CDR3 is TGTGCCAGCATGGCGGGGGTGGCTTCACCCCTCCACTTT. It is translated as CASMAGVASPLHF.

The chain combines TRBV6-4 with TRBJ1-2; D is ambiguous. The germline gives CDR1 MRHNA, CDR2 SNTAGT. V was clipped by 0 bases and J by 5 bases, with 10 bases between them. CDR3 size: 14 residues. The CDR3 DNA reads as TGTGCCAGCAGTGACTCGAGCACAGAATATGGCTACACCTTC. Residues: CASSDSSTEYGYTF.

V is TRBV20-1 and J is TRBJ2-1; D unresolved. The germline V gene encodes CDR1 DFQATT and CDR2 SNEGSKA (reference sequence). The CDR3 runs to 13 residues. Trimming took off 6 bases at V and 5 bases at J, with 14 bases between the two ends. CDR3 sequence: CSAIASSNNEQFF. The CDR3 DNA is TGCAGTGCCATAGCCTCAAGTAACAATGAGCAGTTCTTC.

The CDR3 DNA follows: TGTGCCAGCAGCGCGACAGGGGGAAGATACGAGCAGTACTTC. Protein sequence: CASSATGGRYEQYF. The V and J genes are TRBV9 and TRBJ2-7; 9 bases fit TRBD1. CDR3 length equals 14 residues. Germline lookup yields CDR1 SGDLS and CDR2 YYNGEE. V was pared by 3 bases and J by 4 bases, with 5 bases of the junction left unmatched.

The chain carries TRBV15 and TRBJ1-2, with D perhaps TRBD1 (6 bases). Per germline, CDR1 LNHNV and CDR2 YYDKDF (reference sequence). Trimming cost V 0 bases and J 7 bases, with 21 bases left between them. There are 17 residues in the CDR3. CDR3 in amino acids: CATSRDTSGTMDGGYTF. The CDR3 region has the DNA TGTGCCACCAGCAGAGATACGTCCGGGACAATGGATGGTGGCTACACCTTC. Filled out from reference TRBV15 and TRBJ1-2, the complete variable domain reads DAMVIQNPRYQVTQFGKPVTLSCSQTLNHNVMYWYQQKSSQAPKLLFHYYDKDFNNEADTPDNFQSRRPNTSFCFLDIRSPGLGDTAMYLCATSRDTSGTMDGGYTFGSGTRLTVV.

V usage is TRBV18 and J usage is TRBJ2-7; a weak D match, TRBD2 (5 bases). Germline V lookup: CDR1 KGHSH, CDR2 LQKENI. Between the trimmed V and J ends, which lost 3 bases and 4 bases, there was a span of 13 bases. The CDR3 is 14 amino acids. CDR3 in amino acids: CASSPDREEYEQYF. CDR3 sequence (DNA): TGTGCCAGCTCACCGGACCGGGAAGAATACGAGCAGTACTTC.

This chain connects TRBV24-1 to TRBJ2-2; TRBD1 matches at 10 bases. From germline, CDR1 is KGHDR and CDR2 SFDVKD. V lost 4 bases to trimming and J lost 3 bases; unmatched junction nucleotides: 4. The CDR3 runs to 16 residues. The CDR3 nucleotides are TGTGCCACCAGTGACCCTGGGACAGGGGACACCGGGGAGCTGTTTTTT. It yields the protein CATSDPGTGDTGELFF.

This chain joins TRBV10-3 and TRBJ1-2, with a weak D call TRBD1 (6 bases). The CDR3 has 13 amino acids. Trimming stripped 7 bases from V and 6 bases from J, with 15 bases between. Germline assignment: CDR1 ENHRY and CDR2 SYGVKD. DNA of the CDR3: TGTGCCATCACCGCGCGGGACACAGATGGCTACACCTTC. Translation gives CAITARDTDGYTF.

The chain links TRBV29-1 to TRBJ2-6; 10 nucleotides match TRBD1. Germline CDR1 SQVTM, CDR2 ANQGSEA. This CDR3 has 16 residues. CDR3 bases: TGCAGAGACAGGGGGCTAATAGTAAGGTATGGCAACGTCCTGACTTTC. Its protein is CRDRGLIVRYGNVLTF.

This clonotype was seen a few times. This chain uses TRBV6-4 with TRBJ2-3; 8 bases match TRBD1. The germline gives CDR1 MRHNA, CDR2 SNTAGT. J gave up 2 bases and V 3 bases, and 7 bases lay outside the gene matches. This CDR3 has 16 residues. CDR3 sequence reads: CASSEDRGSYTDTQYF. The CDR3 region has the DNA TGTGCCAGCAGTGAAGACAGGGGATCGTACACAGATACGCAGTATTTT.